Described below is a single T cell receptor beta chain sequence and its context. These data belong to a study of cytomegalovirus exposure and HLA in healthy donors. The length of the CDR3 is 16 residues. The germline V gene has CDR1 SGHVS and CDR2 FQNEAQ. Trimming left V 2 bases short and J 3 bases short, with 16 bases between. Primers for the PCR totalled 60 Vbeta and 13 Jbeta. Some clones are missing from TCRdb's copy, which holds only in-frame ones; the method was immunoSEQ multiplex PCR. The data show around 99,000 clones, with approximately 80% seen just once and under 2.5% held by the top ten. The TCR comes from a woman younger than 45 in good health and CMV-seronegative. Sequencing used PBMCs. The chain employs TRBV7-8 and TRBJ2-5; TRBD2 is a possible D gene (6 bases). CDR3 sequence: CASSLRFAGLKETQYF. The CDR3 nucleotides read TGTGCCAGCAGCTTAAGGTTCGCGGGACTTAAAGAGACCCAGTACTTC.